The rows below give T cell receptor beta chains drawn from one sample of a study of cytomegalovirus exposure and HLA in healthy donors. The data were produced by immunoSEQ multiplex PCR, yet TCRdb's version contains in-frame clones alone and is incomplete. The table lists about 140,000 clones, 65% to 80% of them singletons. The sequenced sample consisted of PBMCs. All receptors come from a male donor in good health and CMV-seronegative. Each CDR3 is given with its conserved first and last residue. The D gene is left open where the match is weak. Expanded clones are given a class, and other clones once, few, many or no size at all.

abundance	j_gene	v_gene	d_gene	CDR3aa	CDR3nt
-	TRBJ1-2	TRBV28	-	CASSLTQGSYGYTF	TGTGCCAGCAGTTTAACCCAGGGAAGCTATGGCTACACCTTC
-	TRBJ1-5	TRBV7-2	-	CASSLARQQPQHF	TGTGCCAGCAGCTTAGCTAGACAGCAGCCCCAGCATTTT
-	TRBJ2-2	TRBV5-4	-	CASSSQVANTGELFF	TGTGCCAGCAGCTCCCAGGTCGCGAACACCGGGGAGCTGTTTTTT
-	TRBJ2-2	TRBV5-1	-	CASSFGGTGELFF	TGCGCCAGCAGCTTTGGGGGGACCGGGGAGCTGTTTTTT
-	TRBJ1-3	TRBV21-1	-	CASVGQGTGNTIYF	-
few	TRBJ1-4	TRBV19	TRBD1	CASGDRGRDEKLFF	TGTGCCAGTGGGGACAGGGGGCGAGATGAAAAACTGTTTTTT
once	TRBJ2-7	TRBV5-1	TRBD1	CASSPGTASDEQYF	TGCGCCAGCAGCCCCGGGACAGCGTCTGACGAGCAGTACTTC
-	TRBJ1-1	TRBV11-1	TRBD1	CASSDRDRANTEAFF	TGTGCCAGCAGCGACCGGGACAGGGCGAACACTGAAGCTTTCTTT
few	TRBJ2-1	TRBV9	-	CASSAMGQYNEQFF	TGTGCCAGCAGCGCTATGGGACAATACAATGAGCAGTTCTTC
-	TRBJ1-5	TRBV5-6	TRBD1	CASSFYRGRPIGNQPQHF	TGTGCCAGCAGCTTCTACAGGGGGCGGCCCATCGGCAATCAGCCCCAGCATTTT
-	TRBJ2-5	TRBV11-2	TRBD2	CASSLGILSGGPQETQYF	TGTGCCAGCAGCTTAGGAATCCTTTCGGGAGGTCCCCAAGAGACCCAGTACTTC
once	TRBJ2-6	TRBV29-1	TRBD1	CSVEGDRDRGSGANVLTF	TGCAGCGTTGAAGGTGACCGGGACAGGGGTTCTGGGGCCAACGTCCTGACTTTC
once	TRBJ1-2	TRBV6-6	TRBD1	CASSYPVDRANYGYTF	TGTGCCAGCAGTTACCCGGTGGACAGGGCTAACTATGGCTACACCTTC
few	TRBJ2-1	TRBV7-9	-	CASSPGSYNEQFF	TGTGCCAGCAGCCCCGGCTCCTACAATGAGCAGTTCTTC
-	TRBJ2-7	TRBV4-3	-	CASSQGSGGYEQYF	TGCGCCAGCAGCCAAGGTTCAGGGGGGTACGAGCAGTACTTC
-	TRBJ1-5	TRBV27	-	CASSLYRDKNQPQHF	TGTGCCAGCAGTTTATACAGGGATAAGAATCAGCCCCAGCATTTT
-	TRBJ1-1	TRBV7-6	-	CASSFEQNTEAFF	TGTGCCAGCAGCTTTGAGCAGAACACTGAAGCTTTCTTT
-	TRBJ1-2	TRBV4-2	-	CASSQEKGPSGYGYTF	TGTGCCAGCAGCCAAGAGAAAGGTCCGAGCGGCTATGGCTACACCTTC
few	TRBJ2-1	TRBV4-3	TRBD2	CASSQQLAPYNEQFF	TGCGCCAGCAGCCAACAACTAGCGCCCTACAATGAGCAGTTCTTC
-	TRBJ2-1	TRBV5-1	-	CASSFAGRSYNEQFF	TGCGCCAGCAGCTTCGCGGGACGGTCCTACAATGAGCAGTTCTTC
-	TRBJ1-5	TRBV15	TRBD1	CATSRGDRGKHQPQHF	TGTGCCACCAGCAGGGGTGACAGGGGGAAACATCAGCCCCAGCATTTT
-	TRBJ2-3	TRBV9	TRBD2	CASSVVGLAGDDTQYF	TGTGCCAGCAGCGTAGTTGGACTAGCGGGAGATGATACGCAGTATTTT
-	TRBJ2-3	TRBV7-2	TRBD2	CASSFVGTSGTDTQYF	TGTGCCAGCAGCTTTGTGGGGACTAGCGGCACAGATACGCAGTATTTT
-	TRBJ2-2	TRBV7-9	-	CASSYNLGELFF	TGTGCCAGCAGCTACAATTTGGGGGAGCTGTTTTTT
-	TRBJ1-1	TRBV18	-	CASSPVEVPRTEAFF	TGTGCCAGCTCACCGGTAGAAGTTCCACGCACTGAAGCTTTCTTT
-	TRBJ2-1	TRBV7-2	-	CASSPLRYDNEQFF	TGTGCCAGCAGCCCCCTCAGGTACGACAATGAGCAGTTCTTC
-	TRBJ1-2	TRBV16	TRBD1	CASSQNDRGRGGYTF	TGTGCCAGCAGCCAAAACGACAGGGGGCGCGGTGGCTACACCTTC
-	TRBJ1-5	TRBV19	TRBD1	CASSTGQGGQPQHF	TGTGCCAGCAGTACCGGACAGGGCGGTCAGCCCCAGCATTTT
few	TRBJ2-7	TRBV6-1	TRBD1	CASSEDRGSVEQYF	TGTGCCAGCAGTGAAGACAGGGGGAGCGTCGAGCAGTACTTC